This is a list of T cell receptor beta chains from one sample in a study of regulatory T cells in long-lasting Graves disease. TCRdb independently ran MiXCR on the multiplex PCR reads; one entry per CDR3 protein. Of approximately 690,000 distinct CDR3 sequences listed, 30% were seen once; the top ten hold roughly 41%. The input for sequencing was peripheral blood mononuclear cells (PBMCs), taken when the disease was refractory, from a patient treated with antithyroid drugs. These TCRs come from a female donor with Graves disease. Each CDR3 is given with its conserved first and last residue. Fields, in order: D gene, J gene, clone size, V gene, CDR3 protein, CDR3 DNA. D genes are given only for firm matches. Some rows mark clone size as missing; the rest say once, few, many or name a class of expanded clone.

d_call: TRBD1; j_call: TRBJ1-6; clone_size: -; v_call: TRBV7-2; cdr3_aa: CASSLLGGTGNNSPLHF; cdr3_nt: TGTGCCAGCAGCCTCTTAGGAGGGACAGGCAATAATTCACCCCTCCACTTT
d_call: TRBD1; j_call: TRBJ1-1; clone_size: -; v_call: TRBV29-1; cdr3_aa: CSVEGQYTEAFF; cdr3_nt: TGCAGCGTCGAGGGACAGTACACTGAAGCTTTCTTT
d_call: -; j_call: TRBJ2-2; clone_size: few; v_call: TRBV7-9; cdr3_aa: CASSLGGLTNTGELFF; cdr3_nt: TGTGCCAGCAGCTTAGGAGGACTTACGAACACCGGGGAGCTGTTTTTT
d_call: -; j_call: TRBJ1-2; clone_size: few; v_call: TRBV10-3; cdr3_aa: CAISDRASYGYTF; cdr3_nt: TGTGCCATCAGTGACAGGGCTTCCTATGGCTACACCTTC
d_call: TRBD1; j_call: TRBJ2-4; clone_size: -; v_call: TRBV11-2; cdr3_aa: CASSHPGQGLKNIQYF; cdr3_nt: TGTGCCAGCAGCCACCCGGGACAGGGACTAAAAAACATTCAGTACTTC
d_call: TRBD1; j_call: TRBJ1-2; clone_size: few; v_call: TRBV18; cdr3_aa: CASSTTGRGTGNYGYTF; cdr3_nt: TGTGCCAGCTCAACGACAGGGAGGGGAACTGGGAACTATGGCTACACCTTC
d_call: -; j_call: TRBJ1-1; clone_size: -; v_call: TRBV19; cdr3_aa: CASSIDGGHGTEAFF; cdr3_nt: TGTGCCAGTAGTATAGATGGGGGGCATGGCACTGAAGCTTTCTTT
d_call: -; j_call: TRBJ2-7; clone_size: -; v_call: TRBV20-1; cdr3_aa: CSARRLRAGAYEQYF; cdr3_nt: TGCAGTGCTAGACGGCTGCGGGCTGGAGCCTACGAGCAGTACTTC
d_call: TRBD1; j_call: TRBJ2-7; clone_size: once; v_call: TRBV18; cdr3_aa: CASSPSKGATGGYEQYF; cdr3_nt: TGTGCCAGCTCACCATCCAAAGGTGCGACAGGGGGCTACGAGCAGTACTTC
d_call: -; j_call: TRBJ2-2; clone_size: -; v_call: TRBV20-1; cdr3_aa: CSASPRGTGELFF; cdr3_nt: TGCAGTGCTAGTCCCAGGGGAACCGGGGAGCTGTTTTTT
d_call: TRBD1; j_call: TRBJ2-7; clone_size: few; v_call: TRBV11-2; cdr3_aa: CASSLEGQPYEQYF; cdr3_nt: TGTGCCAGCAGCTTAGAGGGACAGCCCTACGAGCAGTACTTC
d_call: -; j_call: TRBJ1-6; clone_size: -; v_call: TRBV6-2/TRBV6-3; cdr3_aa: CASSYSDPGGRSSPLHF; cdr3_nt: TGTGCCAGCAGTTACTCAGACCCCGGGGGACGTTCTTCACCCCTCCACTTT
d_call: TRBD1; j_call: TRBJ1-1; clone_size: once; v_call: TRBV30; cdr3_aa: CAWSNTGTGNTEAFF; cdr3_nt: TGTGCCTGGAGTAACACCGGGACAGGGAACACTGAAGCTTTCTTT
d_call: -; j_call: TRBJ1-5; clone_size: many; v_call: TRBV7-2; cdr3_aa: CASSDTSGQPQHF; cdr3_nt: TGTGCCAGCAGTGACACGAGTGGTCAGCCCCAGCATTTT
d_call: -; j_call: TRBJ1-2; clone_size: -; v_call: TRBV5-1; cdr3_aa: CASSLADSTYGYTF; cdr3_nt: TGCGCCAGCAGCTTGGCGGACAGTACCTATGGCTACACCTTC
d_call: -; j_call: TRBJ1-1; clone_size: few; v_call: TRBV28; cdr3_aa: CASSLLGPSEAFF; cdr3_nt: TGTGCCAGCAGTTTATTGGGGCCTTCCGAAGCTTTCTTT
d_call: -; j_call: TRBJ2-7; clone_size: -; v_call: TRBV7-9; cdr3_aa: CASSPPHRDYEQYF; cdr3_nt: TGTGCCAGCAGCCCACCTCACAGGGACTACGAGCAGTACTTC
d_call: TRBD1; j_call: TRBJ1-1; clone_size: few; v_call: TRBV10-3; cdr3_aa: CATLNAGQPEAFF; cdr3_nt: TGTGCCACGTTAAACGCGGGACAGCCTGAAGCTTTCTTT
d_call: TRBD1; j_call: TRBJ1-5; clone_size: once; v_call: TRBV19; cdr3_aa: CASSLETGTGLINQPQHF; cdr3_nt: TGTGCCAGTAGTTTAGAAACCGGGACAGGGCTTATCAATCAGCCCCAGCATTTT